A single T cell receptor (beta chain) is shown here with its context. Its target is not known. These data belong to a study of esophageal squamous cell carcinoma under preoperative chemotherapy. As for the study in general: Both tumor-infiltrating lymphocytes and peripheral blood T cells had their TCR repertoires profiled. General observations from the study: After treatment, tumor-infiltrating lymphocytes seemed to come partly from incoming peripheral T cells, not only local changes.

V was trimmed by 6 bases and J by 6 bases, leaving 11 bases between them. Germline V gene data show CDR1 as MNHEY and CDR2 as SVGEGT. This CDR3 spans 13 amino acids. Time point described: after preoperative PTX-NDP chemotherapy. Patients received paclitaxel-nedaplatin as preoperative chemotherapy before surgery. TCRdb redid the calling of the PCR reads with MiXCR, one entry per CDR3 protein. Of almost 9,500 distinct CDR3 sequences in the sample, over 40% are singletons; the top ten hold 11% to 15%. The rearrangement links TRBV6-2 or TRBV6-3 to TRBJ2-2; D not resolved. The sample here was taken from a patient given preoperative chemotherapy. This TCR came from a human donor with esophageal squamous cell carcinoma. The donor label of this sample is uncertain. CDR3 loop: CASSPQYAGELFF. DNA of the CDR3: TGTGCCAGCAGCCCCCAGTACGCCGGGGAGCTGTTTTTT.